A single TCR beta chain is shown here with its context. Its antigen remains undetermined. No base-level quality is on record; no much larger clone is a single base apart. Library creation used the immunoSEQ multiplex PCR assay. For most patients, genomic DNA was isolated using the Qiagen DNeasy Blood and Tissue Kit and was shipped frozen to Adaptive Biotechnologies for TCR sequencing. For most patients, high-throughput TCR-beta CDR3 sequencing of genomic DNA was performed by Adaptive Biotechnologies. Per the authors' processing: TCR sequencing data for some 17 patients were retrieved from Adaptive's ImmunoSEQ software; a few other patients were processed with MiXCR and VDJtools. CD4 versus CD8 sorting errors were corrected by removing sequences found in both subsets at a frequency ratio below 5:1. Because the origin of CDR3 nucleotide sequences shared between donor and recipient could not be assigned, those sequences were removed. To count as alloreactive, a clone needed at least 2-fold expansion over unstimulated cells and a minimum CFSE-low frequency of 0.002% (template counts) or 0.001% (read counts). Clones detected in sequenced pre-transplant spleen, lymph node, or MLR CFSE-low populations of the donor or recipient were defined as mappable. The cumulative frequency of alloreactive clones was calculated as a percentage of all sequences, weighted by copy number. Entries here come from immuneACCESS through TCRdb and include only in-frame sequences with V and J called. Some clones fail to appear in such tables; in the studies checked, an unresolved V gene covers under half of the shortfall, and the cause of the remainder is unknown. V and J calls and clone size are given by that table; D and trimming were obtained from the DNA. This sample lists almost 85,000 clones; about nine tenths were detected once. The ten largest clones take up 0.1% of the sample.

The label giving this sample's time point can be read as: cells obtained before transplantation from donor or recipient. CD3+CD4+ and CD3+CD8+ populations were FACS-sorted from unstimulated pre-transplant donor and recipient cells taken from spleen or lymph nodes. The data belong to a study of graft-versus-host responses after intestinal transplantation (dated by TCRdb to about 2021). Notes on the research overall: Multivisceral, liver-intestinal, or isolated intestinal transplants were received by the recipients. Every recipient was given anti-thymocyte globulin induction, then maintenance tacrolimus and steroids for around three years. Graft-versus-host and host-versus-graft alloreactive T cell clones were tracked in the graft, circulation and bone marrow after intestinal transplantation using bulk TCR-beta CDR3 sequencing. Alloreactive clones were identified by sequencing pre-transplant mixed lymphocyte reaction products and comparing these products with unstimulated pre-transplant donor and recipient T cells. The cohort enrolled fewer than 25 intestinal transplant recipients including one retransplant, and a few patients lacking pretransplant specimens were excluded. A peak of at least 4% donor T cells among recipient peripheral blood mononuclear cells was the definition used for donor T cell macrochimerism. Samples from three later patients were sequenced in-house on an Illumina MiSeq with MiXCR processing rather than by the commercial service.

Paper-wide results and their limitations: The conclusions were limited by the relatively low number and heterogeneity of the intestinal transplant patients. GvH clones were detected in recipient bone marrow, and some of these GvH clones were observed earlier in ileal mucosa or blood, consistent with an intestinal mucosal origin. In the allografts of patients with donor T cell macrochimerism, GvH to HvG T cell clonal ratios were high. Early after transplant, peak levels of circulating GvH clones were found to be associated with declines in HvG clones.

V loses 1 base, J loses 0 bases, and the germline ends lie 13 bases apart. Based on the germline V gene, the CDR1 and CDR2 sequences are SGHRS and YFSETQ. The CDR3 runs 17 amino acids, cysteine and phenylalanine included. The read is trimmed to its CDR3 DNA, 51 bases read in frame from base 1. The source material was unstimulated CD4+ T cells sorted from spleen or lymph node cells, sampled before intestinal transplant. The origin of this receptor is a human donor who received an intestinal transplant. Recombination joined TRBV5-1 with TRBJ2-2; a tentative D match to TRBD2 spans 6 bases. The CDR3 region: CASSLWGDPANTGELFF. The sequence in DNA is TGCGCCAGCAGCTTGTGGGGGGACCCTGCGAACACCGGGGAGCTGTTTTTT. Outside the CDR3, residues come from the reference TRBV5-1 and TRBJ2-2 proteins, so the full variable domain is: KAGVTQTPRYLIKTRGQQVTLSCSPISGHRSVSWYQQTPGQGLQFLFEYFSETQRNKGNFPGRFSGRQFSNSRSEMNVSTLELGDSALYLCASSLWGDPANTGELFFGEGSRLTVL.